This TCR beta chain was captured in a study of CXCR3-negative and CXCR3-positive naive CD8 T cells. The germline V gene encodes CDR1 SGHRS and CDR2 YFSETQ. The CDR3 consists of 15 residues. Details on this clonotype: Antigen specificity is unknown.

TRB cDNA was prepared as libraries by UMI-labeled 5' RACE. TCRdb re-called the 5' RACE reads; one entry per CDR3 protein, DNA not given. Its table records about 150,000 distinct CDR3 sequences. Naive CD8+ T cells showed a CD45RO-CCR7+CD27+CD95- phenotype. Study-wide findings and caveats: CXCR3 levels fell partly with cryopreservation; most assays relied on fresh PBMCs. From TRB CDR3 properties, TCR strength was inferred; surface CD5 did not differ between naive subsets. The TRB CDR3s that CXCR3-positive naive cells carried were more hydrophobic than those of CXCR3-negative naive cells.

This clonotype was obtained from a human donor in good health. Some clones in this sample may be carry-over from other donors' samples. The sample comprised naive CXCR3+ CD8+ T cells from blood. This sample's subset: CD45RO-CCR7+CD27+CD95- naive CD8+ T cells expressing CXCR3 (TNR3+). The chain has TRBV5-1 and TRBJ2-7; the D gene TCRdb calls, TRBD1, cannot be checked with no DNA. The chain's CDR3 is CASSRYGTGIYEQYF.